Listed below are T cell receptor beta chains from one sample, sequenced in a study of blood T cells in healthy people across ages. TCRdb analysed the 5' RACE reads with MiXCR anew, one entry per CDR3 protein. The sample lists about 840,000 distinct CDR3 sequences, almost 30% occurring once. Separately, the same data were catalogued under a study of T cells of mothers and their children.

Material: blood. The receptors derive from a woman aged 40 to 50 in good health. Both conserved end residues are part of each CDR3. Each record gives: V gene, J gene, D gene, clone size, CDR3 protein, CDR3 DNA. D genes are given only for firm matches. Clone size is stated in some rows and not others, as once, few, many or a class when expanded.

TRBV5-4	TRBJ1-5	TRBD1	few	CASTRTGRDNQPQHF	TGTGCCAGCACCCGGACAGGGAGGGACAATCAGCCCCAGCATTTT
TRBV7-2	TRBJ1-1	NA	once	CASMVQMNTEAFF	TGTGCCAGTATGGTACAGATGAACACTGAAGCTTTCTTT
TRBV7-9	TRBJ1-4	NA	NA	CASSPGGDEKLFF	TGTGCCAGCAGCCCCGGTGGTGATGAAAAACTGTTTTTT
TRBV2	TRBJ2-5	NA	NA	CASIARLLQETQYF	TGTGCCAGCATCGCCAGGCTACTACAAGAGACCCAGTACTTC
TRBV6-2/TRBV6-3	TRBJ2-3	NA	NA	CASSYGTEGPNGTQYF	TGTGCCAGCAGTTACGGGACTGAGGGGCCTAACGGTACGCAGTATTTT
TRBV7-3	TRBJ1-6	TRBD1	once	CASSLTTTGNNSLLHF	TGTGCCAGCAGCTTAACAACGACAGGGAACAATTCACTCCTCCACTTT
TRBV7-2	TRBJ2-1	NA	many	CASSYQGRGGAEFF	TGTGCCAGCAGCTATCAAGGCCGGGGCGGGGCGGAGTTCTTC
TRBV4-1	TRBJ1-5	NA	NA	CASSQGEIQPQHF	TGCGCCAGCAGCCAAGGTGAGATTCAGCCCCAGCATTTT
TRBV4-1	TRBJ2-1	TRBD2	NA	CASSQGEGFYNEQFF	TGCGCCAGCAGCCAGGGGGAGGGGTTCTACAATGAGCAGTTCTTC
TRBV7-2	TRBJ2-7	NA	NA	CASSFPLDNYEQYF	TGTGCCAGCAGCTTCCCACTTGACAACTACGAGCAGTACTTC
TRBV6-1	TRBJ1-1	NA	few	CASSDRETEAFF	TGTGCCAGCAGTGACAGGGAGACTGAAGCTTTCTTT
TRBV10-3	TRBJ2-3	NA	NA	CAISLDIAESTDTQYF	TGTGCCATCAGTCTGGATATAGCGGAATCCACAGATACGCAGTATTTT
TRBV9	TRBJ2-4	NA	many	CASSVMGLAKNIQYF	TGTGCCAGCAGCGTAATGGGCTTAGCCAAAAACATTCAGTACTTC
TRBV14	TRBJ2-1	TRBD2	NA	CASSQDSGLAGSENEQFF	TGTGCCAGCAGCCAAGACTCGGGACTAGCGGGGTCGGAGAATGAGCAGTTCTTC
TRBV12-3/TRBV12-4	TRBJ2-5	TRBD1	NA	CASSASPGQGAGETQYF	TGTGCCAGCAGTGCTTCGCCGGGACAGGGGGCCGGTGAGACCCAGTACTTC
TRBV29-1	TRBJ2-1	TRBD2	few	CSVWGGDYNEQFF	TGCAGCGTTTGGGGGGGGGATTACAATGAGCAGTTCTTC
TRBV18	TRBJ1-2	NA	many	CASSPGENYGYTF	TGTGCCAGCTCACCAGGCGAGAACTATGGCTACACCTTC
TRBV7-9	TRBJ1-1	NA	NA	CAGGREGGNTEAFF	TGTGCCGGCGGCAGAGAGGGGGGAAACACTGAAGCTTTCTTT